A selection of T cell receptor beta chains follows, all from one sample in a study of shared clonotypes between healthy human individuals. Produced via immunoSEQ multiplex PCR; TCRdb's table is partial and in-frame only. The table lists nearly 2 million clones, over 85% of them singletons. Sequencing was performed on naive CD8+ T cells sorted from blood. Receptors originate from a young man in good health. Both conserved end residues are part of each CDR3. D genes are given only for firm matches. The size of a clone is reported for some rows only, either as once, few or many, or as a class for expanded clones.

TRBJ2-2,.,.,TRBV5-4,CASSLRESTGELFF,TGTGCCAGCAGCTTGCGAGAAAGCACCGGGGAGCTGTTTTTT
TRBJ2-2,.,.,TRBV4-1,CASSQVEGTGELFF,TGCGCCAGCAGCCAAGTTGAGGGCACCGGGGAGCTGTTTTTT
TRBJ2-1,TRBD1,once,TRBV7-9,CASSSPRDRRNEQFF,TGTGCCAGCAGCTCTCCCCGGGACAGAAGAAATGAGCAGTTCTTC
TRBJ2-2,TRBD1,.,TRBV27,CASSSGTGMAGELFF,TGTGCCAGCAGTTCCGGGACAGGGATGGCCGGGGAGCTGTTTTTT
TRBJ2-1,.,.,TRBV5-6,CASSHHPGDEQFF,TGTGCCAGCAGTCATCATCCCGGGGATGAGCAGTTCTTC
TRBJ1-1,.,.,TRBV11-2,CASRGGIAEAFF,TGTGCCAGCAGGGGGGGAATCGCTGAAGCTTTCTTT
TRBJ2-7,.,.,TRBV28,CASSLGSYEQYF,TGTGCCAGCAGTCTGGGGTCCTACGAGCAGTACTTC
TRBJ2-1,TRBD2,.,TRBV2,CASSEFVGGDNEQFF,TGTGCCAGCAGTGAATTTGTGGGAGGGGACAATGAGCAGTTCTTC
TRBJ1-1,.,.,TRBV27,CASSLRAGTEAFF,TGTGCCAGCAGTTTAAGGGCGGGCACTGAAGCTTTCTTT
TRBJ2-1,.,.,TRBV29-1,CSVYMAGIGNEQFF,TGCAGCGTCTATATGGCGGGAATTGGGAATGAGCAGTTCTTC
TRBJ1-2,.,.,TRBV18,CASSHDYGYTF,TGTGCCAGCTCACACGATTATGGCTACACCTTC
TRBJ2-2,TRBD2,.,TRBV5-1,CASSYELAGGSGELFF,TGCGCCAGCAGTTACGAACTAGCGGGAGGGTCCGGGGAGCTGTTTTTT
TRBJ2-3,.,.,TRBV6-5,CASSYTGRTDTQYF,TGTGCCAGCAGTTACACAGGGAGGACAGATACGCAGTATTTT
TRBJ2-7,.,.,TRBV9,CASSVGAGDEQYF,TGTGCCAGCAGCGTAGGGGCAGGGGACGAGCAGTACTTC
TRBJ1-2,.,.,TRBV7-9,CASSSLLRYLDGYTF,TGTGCCAGCAGCTCGCTCCTCAGGTATTTGGATGGCTACACCTTC
TRBJ1-1,.,.,TRBV20-1,CSAQGHPEAFF,TGCAGTGCCCAGGGTCACCCTGAAGCTTTCTTT
TRBJ2-7,TRBD1,.,TRBV27,CASSPDRDRAHEQYF,TGTGCCAGCAGCCCCGACCGGGACAGGGCCCACGAGCAGTACTTC
TRBJ2-7,.,.,TRBV9,CASSVGGSTYEQYF,TGTGCCAGCAGCGTAGGGGGCTCGACCTACGAGCAGTACTTC
TRBJ1-4,.,.,TRBV25-1,CASSEGSSEKLFF,TGTGCCAGCAGTGAAGGGAGCAGTGAAAAACTGTTTTTT
TRBJ2-1,TRBD2,.,TRBV6-7,CASSTPPGLHNEQFF,TGTGCCAGCAGTACCCCCCCGGGACTACACAATGAGCAGTTCTTC